A single T cell receptor (beta chain) is shown here with its context. The target antigen is unknown. The data originate from a study of T cell responses to AZD1222 COVID-19 vaccine. Overall study results and limits: All repertoire sampling was performed exclusively after the peak T cell response. Donors in the cohort were predominantly white British and more often female, and clonal diversity was possibly underestimated. Baseline seropositivity occurred in only six AZD1222 recipients.

Profiled with immunoSEQ multiplex PCR; TCRdb holds only in-frame clones, not every one. The data hold approximately 120,000 clones, with approximately 90% observed a single time. The sequencing used peripheral blood, collected on day 0 of AZD1222 vaccination. The clonotype comes from an adult in good health.

In DNA form, the CDR3 reads TGTGCCAGCAGTCTACCATACAATGAGCAGTTCTTC. As protein: CASSLPYNEQFF. J is TRBJ2-1 and V is TRBV12-3 or TRBV12-4; D gene unclear. Trimming left V 5 bases short and J 4 bases short, with 6 bases between. The CDR3 covers 12 residues.